The next 19 T cell receptor beta chains were all read from a single sample in a study of cytomegalovirus exposure and HLA in healthy donors (dated by TCRdb to about 2017). Library preparation employed the immunoSEQ multiplex PCR assay. A mixture of 60 forward primers for TCR Vbeta segments and 13 reverse primers for TCR Jbeta segments was used in the multiplex PCR. Imported from immuneACCESS, the table was reduced by TCRdb to in-frame sequences with V and J called. These copies leave out some clones; in studies compared against another copy, an unresolved V gene accounts for under half, and the cause of the remainder is not known. Here the sample has some 120,000 clones; over 60% occur a single time. The ten largest clones represent 3.4% of the sample. Sequencing was done on a sample of PBMCs. The source of these receptors is a man aged 30 to 39 in good health and CMV-seronegative.

DNA for the CDR3: TGTGCCAGCAGGAAACCGGGACTACTGTACAATGAGCAGTTCTTC. Translating it yields CASRKPGLLYNEQFF. The V and J genes are TRBV27 and TRBJ2-1, with TRBD2 identical over 7 bases. The J segment lost 4 bases and the V segment lost 6 bases, leaving 9 bases of the junction unmatched. CDR1 is MNHEY and CDR2 is SMNVEV in the germline V gene (reference sequence). The CDR3 loop spans 15 amino acids.

In this sample, this clone turned up a few times. The chain has TRBV19 and TRBJ2-7; TRBD2 might be the D (5 bases). The CDR3 is 16 amino acids. Germline assignment: CDR1 LNHDA and CDR2 SQIVND (reference sequence). V gave up 3 bases and J gave up 4 bases, with 19 bases separating them. This CDR3 reads CASSIDGRKALYEQYF. CDR3 DNA sequence: TGTGCCAGTAGTATTGATGGGAGAAAGGCTTTGTACGAGCAGTACTTC.

This clone was counted only a few times. This chain joins TRBV5-4 and TRBJ2-1; D perhaps matches TRBD1 (7 bases). CDR1 and CDR2 from the germline V gene are SGHNT and YYREEE (reference sequence). The CDR3 covers 15 residues. Trimming took off 0 bases at V and 6 bases at J, with 13 bases between the two ends. CDR3 residues: CASSLGQGGFNEQFF. The CDR3 nucleotides are TGTGCCAGCAGCTTGGGTCAGGGGGGTTTCAATGAGCAGTTCTTC.

This clone came up a few times. The chain combines TRBV6-6 with TRBJ1-3, with 7 bases aligning to TRBD1. V lost 7 bases, J lost 3 bases, and 6 bases stayed unmatched. The CDR3 spans 14 residues. From germline, CDR1 is MNHNY and CDR2 SVGAGI (reference sequence). The CDR3 loop reads CASIPGDSGNTIYF. As DNA, the CDR3 is TGTGCCAGCATCCCCGGGGACAGTGGAAACACCATATATTTT.

This clone was seen a handful of times. This chain connects TRBV19 to TRBJ2-3; TRBD2 might be the D (6 bases). This CDR3 comprises 16 residues. CDR1 is LNHDA, CDR2 SQIVND, per germline (reference sequence). V was shortened by 3 bases and J by 4 bases, with 17 bases between the two germline ends. CDR3 sequence (DNA): TGTGCCAGTAGTATGGTAACAGGAGGGACCCCAGATACGCAGTATTTT. It yields the protein CASSMVTGGTPDTQYF.

The chain links TRBV5-8 to TRBJ1-1; D might be TRBD1 (6 bases). Trimming shortened V by 0 bases and J by 1 base, and 10 bases separated the two germline ends. The CDR3 extends over 15 amino acids. The germline CDR1 and CDR2 sequences are SGHTS and YDEGEE. CDR3 in amino acids: CASSLGGGQNTEAFF. CDR3 nucleotides: TGTGCCAGCAGCTTGGGGGGGGGACAGAACACTGAAGCTTTCTTT. The full variable domain, rest sourced from reference TRBV5-8 and TRBJ1-1, is EAGVTQSPTHLIKTRGQQATLRCSPISGHTSVYWYQQALGLGLQFLLWYDEGEERNRGNFPPRFSGRQFPNYSSELNVNALELEDSALYLCASSLGGGQNTEAFFGQGTRLTVV.

The chain recombines TRBV5-4 with TRBJ1-2; possible D gene TRBD1, 5 bases. V was trimmed by 0 bases and J by 6 bases, leaving 15 bases between them. This CDR3 comprises 15 residues. Germline-derived CDR1 and CDR2 are SGHNT and YYREEE (reference sequence). CDR3 loop: CASSLVGSAGHGYTF. The DNA for the CDR3 is TGTGCCAGCAGCTTGGTTGGTTCGGCAGGGCATGGCTACACCTTC. Using reference TRBV5-4 and TRBJ1-2 for the parts outside the CDR3, the full variable domain is ETGVTQSPTHLIKTRGQQVTLRCSSQSGHNTVSWYQQALGQGPQFIFQYYREEENGRGNFPPRFSGLQFPNYSSELNVNALELDDSALYLCASSLVGSAGHGYTFGSGTRLTVV.

J is TRBJ1-1 and V is TRBV30; 7 bases line up with TRBD1. Germline-derived CDR1 and CDR2 are GTSNPN and SVGIG (reference sequence). The CDR3 is 13 amino acids. The ends lost 7 bases at V and 4 bases at J; junction bases unmatched: 9. The DNA for the CDR3 is TGTGCCTTGACAGGGTCCAGATTCACTGAAGCTTTCTTT. Translated: CALTGSRFTEAFF.

The chain combines TRBV28 with TRBJ2-7, with 10 bases that match TRBD2. CDR1 MDHEN and CDR2 SYDVKM come from the germline V gene. Losses at the gene ends were 4 bases for V and 6 bases for J; bases not matched to a gene: 6. The CDR3 sequence is 14 residues long. The CDR3 is CASSSPSGSGEQYF. CDR3 nucleotide sequence: TGTGCCAGCAGTTCACCTAGCGGGAGCGGCGAGCAGTACTTC. Together with reference TRBV28 and TRBJ2-7, the CDR3 gives the full variable domain: DVKVTQSSRYLVKRTGEKVFLECVQDMDHENMFWYRQDPGLGLRLIYFSYDVKMKEKGDIPEGYSVSREKKERFSLILESASTNQTSMYLCASSSPSGSGEQYFGPGTRLTVT.

In this sample, this clone turned up once. The chain recombines TRBV7-8 with TRBJ1-2; 7 nucleotides line up with TRBD1. V trimming: 2 bases; J trimming: 5 bases; junction bases outside the gene matches: 8. Looked up from germline, CDR1 is SGHVS and CDR2 is FQNEAQ. The CDR3 contains 15 residues. The CDR3 DNA follows: TGTGCCAGCAGCTTAAGATCGGGACAGCTATATGGCTACACCTTC. This encodes CASSLRSGQLYGYTF.

The chain has TRBV12-5 and TRBJ2-2; no firm D call. Germline assignment: CDR1 LGHNT and CDR2 FRNRAP. The CDR3 has 12 amino acids. V was shortened by 5 bases and J by 6 bases, with 7 bases between the two germline ends. As DNA, the CDR3 is TGTGCTAGTGGTCTCCCCCCCGGGGAGCTGTTTTTT. Translation: CASGLPPGELFF.

This clone is a singleton in its sample. V usage is TRBV9 and J usage is TRBJ1-1, with TRBD1 matching 7 bases. Germline CDR1 SGDLS, CDR2 YYNGEE. V lost 4 bases, J lost 9 bases, and 6 bases stayed unmatched. This CDR3 is built from 12 residues. In DNA, the CDR3 is TGTGCCAGCAGCCCGAGGGGACAGAAAGCTTTCTTT. Translated, it gives CASSPRGQKAFF.

The V and J genes are TRBV5-1 and TRBJ2-1; 14 positions agree with TRBD2. The V gene's germline CDR1 is SGHRS and CDR2 YFSETQ. This CDR3 has 15 residues. Trimming at V came to 3 bases and at J to 7 bases, leaving 3 bases not matched to a gene. CDR3 protein: CASSSGLAGVNEQFF. The CDR3 DNA sequence: TGCGCCAGCAGCTCGGGACTAGCGGGAGTAAATGAGCAGTTCTTC. The complete variable domain, with remaining parts taken from reference TRBV5-1 and TRBJ2-1, reads KAGVTQTPRYLIKTRGQQVTLSCSPISGHRSVSWYQQTPGQGLQFLFEYFSETQRNKGNFPGRFSGRQFSNSRSEMNVSTLELGDSALYLCASSSGLAGVNEQFFGPGTRLTVL.

V and J are TRBV30 and TRBJ1-6; unclear D gene. The germline V gene has CDR1 GTSNPN and CDR2 SVGIG (reference sequence). The CDR3 spans 17 residues. Trimming removed 0 bases from V and 7 bases from J, with 19 bases in between. The CDR3 region has the DNA TGTGCCTGGAGTGTACCGCGATCTAGCCCTCGGAATTCACCCCTCCACTTT. It encodes CAWSVPRSSPRNSPLHF.

This chain connects TRBV27 to TRBJ2-3; 12 bases are shared with TRBD2. CDR1 is MNHEY, CDR2 SMNVEV, per germline (reference sequence). V shed 3 bases and J 2 bases; nucleotides not matched to a gene: 6. The CDR3 totals 17 residues. CDR3 loop: CASSLAGTSGHTDTQYF. The CDR3 DNA reads TGTGCCAGCAGTTTGGCCGGGACTAGCGGGCACACAGATACGCAGTATTTT.

A note on this clone: The identical CDR3 is also encoded by other nucleotide sequences in the sample. The genes are TRBV5-1 and TRBJ1-5; D perhaps matches TRBD1 (5 bases). Trimming removed 0 bases from V and 0 bases from J, with 7 bases in between. CDR1 and CDR2 (germline): SGHRS, YFSETQ. The CDR3 is 15 residues long. The CDR3 here is CASSLGQGSNQPQHF. The CDR3 region has the DNA TGCGCCAGCAGCTTGGGGCAGGGTAGCAATCAGCCCCAGCATTTT.

A single count supports this clone. The chain carries TRBV27 and TRBJ1-5; 7 bases are shared with TRBD1. The germline V gene encodes CDR1 MNHEY and CDR2 SMNVEV (reference sequence). The CDR3 has 18 amino acids. V was pared by 4 bases and J by 3 bases, with 15 bases of the junction left unmatched. CDR3 loop: CASSSTGRFLANNQPQHF. The DNA of the CDR3 is TGTGCCAGCAGTTCGACAGGGAGATTCTTAGCCAACAATCAGCCCCAGCATTTT.

For this clone: Other DNA variants within this sample encode the same CDR3. V gene TRBV7-2 combines with J gene TRBJ1-2; weak D call: TRBD1 (6 bases). The CDR3 contains 13 residues. Trimming shortened V by 6 bases and J by 2 bases, and 10 bases separated the two germline ends. From germline, CDR1 is SGHTA and CDR2 FQGNSA. In nucleotides, the CDR3 is TGTGCCAGCAGACCCACAGGGAACTATGGCTACACCTTC. It codes for CASRPTGNYGYTF.

The chain uses TRBV4-1 and TRBJ2-1; a possible D gene is TRBD1 (6 bases). Trimming stripped 0 bases from V and 2 bases from J, with 11 bases between. Germline CDR1 MGHRA, CDR2 YSYEKL. This CDR3 spans 16 amino acids. CDR3 sequence: CASSQDWAGAYNEQFF. CDR3 coding DNA: TGCGCCAGCAGCCAAGATTGGGCAGGGGCCTACAATGAGCAGTTCTTC.